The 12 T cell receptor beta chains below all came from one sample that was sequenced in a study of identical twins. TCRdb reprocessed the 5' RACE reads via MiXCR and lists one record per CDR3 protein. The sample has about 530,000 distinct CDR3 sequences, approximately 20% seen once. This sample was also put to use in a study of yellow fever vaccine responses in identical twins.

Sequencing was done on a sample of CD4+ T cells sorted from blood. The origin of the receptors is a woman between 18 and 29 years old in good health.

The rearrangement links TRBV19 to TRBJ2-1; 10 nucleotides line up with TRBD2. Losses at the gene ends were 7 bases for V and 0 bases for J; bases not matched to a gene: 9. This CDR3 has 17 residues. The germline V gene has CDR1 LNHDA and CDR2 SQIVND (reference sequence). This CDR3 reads CASNPSGGLISYNEQFF. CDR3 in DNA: TGTGCCAGTAATCCTAGCGGGGGCCTGATCTCCTACAATGAGCAGTTCTTC.

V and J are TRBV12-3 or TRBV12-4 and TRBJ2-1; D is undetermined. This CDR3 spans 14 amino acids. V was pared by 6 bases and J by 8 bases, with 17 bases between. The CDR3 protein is CASRGGLVGDEQFF. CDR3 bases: TGTGCCAGCAGGGGTGGCCTTGTTGGAGATGAGCAGTTCTTC.

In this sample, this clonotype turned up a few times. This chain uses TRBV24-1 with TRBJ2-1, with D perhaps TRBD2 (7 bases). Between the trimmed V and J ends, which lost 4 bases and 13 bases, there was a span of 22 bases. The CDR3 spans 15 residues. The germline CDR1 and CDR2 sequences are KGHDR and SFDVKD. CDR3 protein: CATSEGGGRDVRQFF. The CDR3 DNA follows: TGTGCCACCAGTGAAGGGGGAGGGAGGGACGTACGTCAGTTCTTC.

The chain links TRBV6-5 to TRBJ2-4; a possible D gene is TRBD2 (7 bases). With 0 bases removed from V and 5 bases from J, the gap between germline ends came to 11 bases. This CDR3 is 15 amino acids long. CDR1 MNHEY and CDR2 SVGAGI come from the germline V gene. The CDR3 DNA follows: TGTGCCAGCAGTTACTCAGGGGGGGGCCAAAACATTCAGTACTTC. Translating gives CASSYSGGGQNIQYF.

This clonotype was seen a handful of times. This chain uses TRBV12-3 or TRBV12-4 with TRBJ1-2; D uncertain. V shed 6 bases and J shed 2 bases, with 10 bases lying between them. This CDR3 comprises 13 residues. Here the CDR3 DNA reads TGTGCCAGCAGATCCGACAAGAACTATGGCTACACCTTC. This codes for CASRSDKNYGYTF.

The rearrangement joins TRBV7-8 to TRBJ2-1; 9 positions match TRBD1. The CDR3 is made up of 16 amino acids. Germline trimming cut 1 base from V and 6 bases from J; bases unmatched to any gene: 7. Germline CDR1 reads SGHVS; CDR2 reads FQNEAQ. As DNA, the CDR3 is TGTGCCAGCAGCTTAGTGGGACAGGGTTTCCCCAATGAGCAGTTCTTC. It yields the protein CASSLVGQGFPNEQFF.

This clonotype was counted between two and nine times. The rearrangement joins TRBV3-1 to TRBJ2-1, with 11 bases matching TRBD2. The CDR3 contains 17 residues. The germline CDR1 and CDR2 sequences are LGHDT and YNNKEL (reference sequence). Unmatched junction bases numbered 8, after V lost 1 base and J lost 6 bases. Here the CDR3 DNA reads TGTGCCAGCAGCCAAGCCCGAAGGCTAGCGGGAGGCAATGAGCAGTTCTTC. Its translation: CASSQARRLAGGNEQFF.

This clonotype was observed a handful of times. The CDR3 loop reads CASSHRQGGNSPLHF. In DNA, the CDR3 is TGTGCCAGCAGCCACAGACAGGGCGGTAATTCACCCCTCCACTTT. The chain recombines TRBV7-9 with TRBJ1-6; 7 bases align to TRBD1. From germline, CDR1 is SEHNR and CDR2 FQNEAQ (reference sequence). V lost 5 bases to trimming and J lost 6 bases; unmatched junction nucleotides: 7. This CDR3 is 15 amino acids long.

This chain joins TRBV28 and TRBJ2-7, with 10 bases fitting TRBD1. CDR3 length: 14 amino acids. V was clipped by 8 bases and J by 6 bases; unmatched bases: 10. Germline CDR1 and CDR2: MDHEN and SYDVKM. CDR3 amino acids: CASHPGQGLIEQYF. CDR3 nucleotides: TGTGCCAGCCATCCGGGACAGGGGCTCATCGAGCAGTACTTC.

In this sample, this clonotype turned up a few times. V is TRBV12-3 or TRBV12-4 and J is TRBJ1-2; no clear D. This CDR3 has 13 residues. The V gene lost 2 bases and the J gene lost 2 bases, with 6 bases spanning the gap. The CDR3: CASSLSENYGYTF. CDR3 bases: TGTGCCAGCAGTTTATCAGAAAACTATGGCTACACCTTC.

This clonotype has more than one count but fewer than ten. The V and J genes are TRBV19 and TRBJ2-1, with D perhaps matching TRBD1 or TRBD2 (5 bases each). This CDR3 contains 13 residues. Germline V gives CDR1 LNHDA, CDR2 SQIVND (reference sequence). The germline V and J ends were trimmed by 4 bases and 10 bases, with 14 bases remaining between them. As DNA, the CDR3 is TGTGCCAGTAGTAGCCTGGGGGTCGGGGAGCAGTTCTTC. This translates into CASSSLGVGEQFF. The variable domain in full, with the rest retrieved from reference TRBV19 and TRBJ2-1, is DGGITQSPKYLFRKEGQNVTLSCEQNLNHDAMYWYRQDPGQGLRLIYYSQIVNDFQKGDIAEGYSVSREKKESFPLTVTSAQKNPTAFYLCASSSLGVGEQFFGPGTRLTVL.

The CDR3 nucleotides are TGTGCCAGCACCGCTTGGTTGGCCGCGGGGGGAGATACGCAGTATTTT. Translated: CASTAWLAAGGDTQYF. The V call is TRBV5-8, the J call TRBJ2-3; 8 bases fit TRBD2. The junction had 14 bases not matched to a gene; V was cut back by 6 bases and J by 5 bases. Germline-derived CDR1 and CDR2 are SGHTS and YDEGEE. This CDR3 region has 16 residues. Supplemented by reference TRBV5-8 and TRBJ2-3, the full variable domain reads EAGVTQSPTHLIKTRGQQATLRCSPISGHTSVYWYQQALGLGLQFLLWYDEGEERNRGNFPPRFSGRQFPNYSSELNVNALELEDSALYLCASTAWLAAGGDTQYFGPGTRLTVL.